Each of the 21 T cell receptor beta chains below was sequenced from the same sample in a study of T cells after yellow fever vaccination. MiXCR, applied by TCRdb to the 5' RACE reads, yields one record per CDR3 protein. The data show under 200,000 distinct CDR3 sequences, 6.5% to 8.5% seen once. Sequencing used CD4+ T cells sorted from PBMCs, obtained around 5 days after the first yellow fever vaccination. The receptors come from a man aged 18 to 35 who received the YFV17D yellow fever vaccine.

This clonotype has ten or more counts. This rearrangement joins TRBV3-1 to TRBJ1-1; D call uncertain. The CDR3 spans 13 residues. Trimming took off 2 bases at V and 1 base at J, with 5 bases between the two ends. CDR1 and CDR2 (germline): LGHDT, YNNKEL (reference sequence). DNA for the CDR3: TGTGCCAGCAGCCAACGCCAGAACACTGAAGCTTTCTTT. It specifies CASSQRQNTEAFF.

The CDR3 reads CASSVNSGPGGTQYF. CDR3 DNA sequence: TGCGCCAGCAGTGTTAATAGCGGGCCGGGGGGGACCCAGTACTTC. This rearrangement joins TRBV4-3 to TRBJ2-5, with 7 bases matching TRBD2. V dropped 6 bases and J dropped 7; count of bases not matched to a gene: 14. Per germline, CDR1 LGHNA and CDR2 YSLEER. The CDR3 extends over 15 amino acids.

Many counts were recorded for this clonotype. This rearrangement joins TRBV5-1 to TRBJ2-4; a possible D gene is TRBD1 (6 bases). Germline V gene lookup returns CDR1 SGHRS and CDR2 YFSETQ. The CDR3 spans 16 residues. The ends were cut back, 3 bases at V and 1 base at J, with 14 bases in the middle. This CDR3 is CASSSEQGGAKNIQYF. The CDR3 nucleotides read TGCGCCAGCAGCTCTGAACAGGGTGGGGCCAAAAACATTCAGTACTTC.

This clonotype was seen at least ten times. The rearrangement joins TRBV29-1 to TRBJ1-1; TRBD1 is a possible D gene (5 bases). This CDR3 is built from 13 residues. Trimming removed 6 bases at V and 4 bases at J, with 15 bases between. Per the germline V gene, CDR1 is SQVTM and CDR2 is ANQGSEA. In DNA, the CDR3 is TGCAGCGTGAGGTGGAGGGGCGGCACTGAAGCTTTCTTT. Amino acids: CSVRWRGGTEAFF.

A word on this clonotype: A much larger clone sits a single nucleotide away, making a read error possible. The CDR3 region is CASSISRQDGSPLHF. CDR3 sequence (DNA): TGTGCCAGCAGTATAAGCCGACAGGACGGTTCACCCCTCCACTTT. The genes are TRBV12-3 or TRBV12-4 and TRBJ1-6; D might be TRBD1 (6 bases). V lost 5 bases and J 9 bases, leaving 17 bases between the germline ends. The CDR3 totals 15 residues.

This clonotype was seen ten or more times. V usage is TRBV20-1 and J usage is TRBJ1-2; TRBD1 matches 8 bases. This CDR3 comprises 14 residues. Germline assignment: CDR1 DFQATT and CDR2 SNEGSKA (reference sequence). After removal of 1 base from V and 6 bases from J, the junction contained 7 bases not matched to a gene. CDR3 DNA: TGCAGTGCTAGAGCCATCTCAGGGGGCCATGGCTACACCTTC. Protein product: CSARAISGGHGYTF.

This clonotype came up many times. The genes are TRBV7-2 and TRBJ2-3; no clear D. Germline-derived CDR1 and CDR2 are SGHTA and FQGNSA. V lost 2 bases, J lost 4 bases, and 7 bases lay in between. The CDR3 runs to 13 residues. The chain's CDR3 is CASSLFLPDTQYF. Here the CDR3 DNA reads TGTGCCAGCAGCTTATTTCTCCCAGATACGCAGTATTTT.

The table lists this clonotype with many counts. The chain carries TRBV12-3 or TRBV12-4 and TRBJ1-6; maybe TRBD1 (5 bases). Trimming shortened V by 1 base and J by 9 bases, and 10 bases separated the two germline ends. CDR3 length equals 14 residues. The CDR3 reads CASSLGDRTSPLHF. The CDR3 nucleotides are TGTGCCAGCAGTTTAGGTGACAGAACTTCACCCCTCCACTTT.

This clonotype showed up just once. This chain connects TRBV29-1 to TRBJ1-5; 8 bases fit TRBD1. This CDR3 is 14 amino acids long. V shed 6 bases and J 4 bases; nucleotides not matched to a gene: 8. The germline V gene encodes CDR1 SQVTM and CDR2 ANQGSEA. The CDR3 nucleotides are TGCAGCGTGTCACAGGGGGGACGAAATCAGCCCCAGCATTTT. Translated: CSVSQGGRNQPQHF.

The chain is built from TRBV4-1 and TRBJ1-2; D is uncertain. The germline V and J ends were trimmed by 4 bases and 0 bases, with 18 bases remaining between them. Germline-derived CDR1 and CDR2 are MGHRA and YSYEKL. The CDR3 covers 17 residues. As DNA, the CDR3 is TGCGCCAGCAGCCGGGAGACTGGACTCTTGGCTAACTATGGCTACACCTTC. Its protein product is CASSRETGLLANYGYTF.

This clonotype was detected only a few times. The chain uses TRBV5-6 and TRBJ1-5, with 12 nucleotides matching TRBD1. Germline V gene data show CDR1 as SGHDT and CDR2 as YYEEEE. J gave up 0 bases and V 2 bases, and 12 bases lay outside the gene matches. The CDR3 loop spans 20 amino acids. CDR3 DNA: TGTGCCAGCAGCTTAAAACACGAAGGGACAGGGGGCCCTAGCAATCAGCCCCAGCATTTT. Amino acid sequence: CASSLKHEGTGGPSNQPQHF.

This clonotype was detected ten times or more. The chain carries TRBV12-3 or TRBV12-4 and TRBJ1-1; 7 bases match TRBD1. V shed 6 bases and J 0 bases; nucleotides not matched to a gene: 7. There are 15 residues in the CDR3. As DNA, the CDR3 is TGTGCCAGCAGGTCAGGGGGGAGCATGAACACTGAAGCTTTCTTT. The encoded protein is CASRSGGSMNTEAFF.

A few counts support this clonotype. The J gene is TRBJ2-7, the V gene TRBV20-1; no definite D call. The CDR3 runs 12 residues. Germline V gene sequence: CDR1 DFQATT, CDR2 SNEGSKA (reference sequence). V was cut by 6 bases and J by 2 bases, with 11 bases left in between. CDR3 amino acids: CSARLVAYEQYF. The DNA of the CDR3 is TGCAGTGCCCGACTGGTGGCCTACGAGCAGTACTTC.

This clonotype occurred a few times. The rearrangement uses TRBV5-1 and TRBJ2-5, with a weak D call TRBD2 (5 bases). Trimming pared 4 bases from V and 4 bases from J, leaving 14 bases between. CDR3 length: 14 amino acids. CDR1 is SGHRS, CDR2 YFSETQ, per germline. CDR3 in amino acids: CASSGRGYGETQYF. The CDR3 region has the DNA TGCGCCAGCAGCGGGAGAGGGTACGGAGAGACCCAGTACTTC. Filled out from reference TRBV5-1 and TRBJ2-5, the complete variable domain reads KAGVTQTPRYLIKTRGQQVTLSCSPISGHRSVSWYQQTPGQGLQFLFEYFSETQRNKGNFPGRFSGRQFSNSRSEMNVSTLELGDSALYLCASSGRGYGETQYFGPGTRLLVL.

The V and J genes are TRBV19 and TRBJ1-1; D not resolved. Germline CDR1 reads LNHDA; CDR2 reads SQIVND (reference sequence). The CDR3 sequence is 11 residues long. V gave up 8 bases and J gave up 4 bases, with 8 bases separating them. The CDR3 DNA sequence: TGTGCCAGTCTGAAGAGCACTGAAGCTTTCTTT. Translated, it gives CASLKSTEAFF.

This clonotype was counted at least ten times. The chain couples TRBV25-1 to TRBJ1-1; D unresolved. Deletions cut 2 bases from V and 2 bases from J, with 9 bases between. CDR1 is MGHDK, CDR2 SYGVNS, per germline. The CDR3 runs to 14 residues. The CDR3 here is CASSESMVNTEAFF. CDR3 DNA sequence: TGTGCCAGCAGTGAAAGTATGGTTAACACTGAAGCTTTCTTT.

This sequence joins TRBV7-6 and TRBJ1-1; tentatively, D is TRBD1 (6 bases). The V gene lost 7 bases and the J gene lost 0 bases, with 12 bases spanning the gap. The CDR3 covers 14 residues. CDR1 is SGHVS and CDR2 is FNYEAQ in the germline V gene. The CDR3 sequence is CASTRGGMNTEAFF. CDR3 coding DNA: TGTGCCAGCACCCGGGGGGGCATGAACACTGAAGCTTTCTTT.

This clonotype was recorded at least ten times. The rearrangement links TRBV4-3 to TRBJ2-7, with 9 bases that match TRBD2. With V trimmed by 1 base and J by 3 bases, 1 base remained unmatched. In germline, CDR1 is LGHNA, CDR2 YSLEER. The CDR3 is 14 residues long. In nucleotides, the CDR3 is TGCGCCAGCAGCCAAGGGCGGGAGGGCTACGAGCAGTACTTC. This translates into CASSQGREGYEQYF.

The genes are TRBV30 and TRBJ2-7; 8 positions agree with TRBD1. The CDR3 spans 14 residues. The V gene end was trimmed by 4 bases and the J gene end by 2 bases; junction bases not matched to a gene: 7. The germline gives CDR1 GTSNPN, CDR2 SVGIG (reference sequence). This CDR3 is CAWNRDRRAYEQYF. The CDR3 coding sequence is TGTGCCTGGAACCGGGACAGGCGAGCCTACGAGCAGTACTTC.

This clonotype was seen at least ten times. The chain recombines TRBV6-2 or TRBV6-3 with TRBJ2-7; TRBD1 aligns across 10 bases. The ends lost 2 bases at V and 4 bases at J; junction bases unmatched: 5. From germline, CDR1 is MNHEY and CDR2 SVGEGT. The CDR3 has 15 amino acids. CDR3: CASSYGTGEIYEQYV. Here the CDR3 DNA reads TGTGCCAGCAGTTACGGGACAGGGGAGATTTACGAGCAGTACGTC.

This chain links TRBV15 with TRBJ2-3, with a possible D match to TRBD2 (6 bases). The CDR3 covers 18 residues. The germline V gene has CDR1 LNHNV and CDR2 YYDKDF (reference sequence). Trimming removed 0 bases at V and 0 bases at J, with 16 bases between. The CDR3 DNA reads TGTGCCACCAGCAGAGATTTCACTAGCCTGGGTAGCACAGATACGCAGTATTTT. Its translation is CATSRDFTSLGSTDTQYF.